This TCR beta chain was profiled in a study of T cells in Graves' hyperthyroidism and ophthalmopathy. This CDR3 region has 16 residues. Germline trimming cut 5 bases from V and 5 bases from J; bases unmatched to any gene: 10. Germline CDR1 is LNHDA and CDR2 is SQIVND (reference sequence). Amplified TCR beta CDR3 regions came from RNA transcripts. The study used the HTBI primer set for a first-round RT-PCR of the TCR CDR3. TCRdb independently ran MiXCR on the multiplex PCR reads; one entry per CDR3 protein. The table has around 250,000 distinct CDR3 sequences, more than 12% seen once. This clonotype was found once.

The sequenced material came from blood. This receptor was taken from a woman in her 40s with Graves' hyperthyroidism that later progressed to Graves' ophthalmopathy. V and J are TRBV19 and TRBJ1-5; 9 bases match TRBD1. The CDR3 loop is CASSPLQGAADQPQHF. The DNA of the CDR3 is TGTGCCAGTAGTCCCCTACAGGGGGCGGCTGATCAGCCCCAGCATTTT.